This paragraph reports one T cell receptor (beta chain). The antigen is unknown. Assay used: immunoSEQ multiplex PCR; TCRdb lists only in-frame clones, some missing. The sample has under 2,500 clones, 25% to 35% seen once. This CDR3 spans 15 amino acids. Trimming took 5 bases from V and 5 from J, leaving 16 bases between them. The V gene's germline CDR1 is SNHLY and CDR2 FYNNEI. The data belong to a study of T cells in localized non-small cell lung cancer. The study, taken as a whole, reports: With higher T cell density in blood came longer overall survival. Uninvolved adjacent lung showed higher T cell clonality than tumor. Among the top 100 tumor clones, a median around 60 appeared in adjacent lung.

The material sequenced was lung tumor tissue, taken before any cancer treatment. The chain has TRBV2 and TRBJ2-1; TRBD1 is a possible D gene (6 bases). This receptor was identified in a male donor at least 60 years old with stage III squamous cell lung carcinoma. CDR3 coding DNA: TGTGCCAGCAGTCCGGCAGGGGTTATCGACAATGAGCAGTTCTTC. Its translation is CASSPAGVIDNEQFF.